This T cell receptor beta chain was captured by sequencing in a study of cytomegalovirus exposure and HLA in healthy donors. At the level of the study: A later analysis reported the same platform for the 90 to 150 validation repertoires and the roughly 700 first-cohort repertoires. Points from the study as a whole: The authors enumerated over 150 TCR beta chains as linked to cytomegalovirus.

Assay: immunoSEQ multiplex PCR; the TCRdb copy retains only in-frame clones and omits some. Among over 200,000 clones listed, 80% to 90% were seen once. A note on this clone: Its cognate antigen is unknown.

The donors were in the roughly 120-subject validation cohort; that cohort was separate from the roughly 730-subject first cohort. The sample consisted of PBMCs. This sequence originates from a woman under 30 in good health and CMV-seronegative.

This CDR3 reads CASSQAPGTGANYGYTF. The DNA of the CDR3 is TGTGCCAGCAGCCAAGCCCCCGGGACAGGGGCCAACTATGGCTACACCTTC. V is TRBV4-2 and J is TRBJ1-2; 10 bases map to TRBD1. The CDR3 length is 17 residues. Germline V gene sequence: CDR1 LGHNA, CDR2 YNFKEQ. The ends lost 1 base at V and 2 bases at J; junction bases unmatched: 7.